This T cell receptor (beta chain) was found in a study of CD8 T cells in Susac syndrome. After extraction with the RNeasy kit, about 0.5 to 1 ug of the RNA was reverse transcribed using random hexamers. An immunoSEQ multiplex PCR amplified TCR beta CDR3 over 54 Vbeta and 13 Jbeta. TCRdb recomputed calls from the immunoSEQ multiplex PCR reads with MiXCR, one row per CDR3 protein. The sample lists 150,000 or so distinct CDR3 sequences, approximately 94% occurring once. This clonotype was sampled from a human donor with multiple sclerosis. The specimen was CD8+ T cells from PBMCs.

The CDR3 loop is CASSLGNMAEKLFF. In nucleotides, the CDR3 is TGTGCCAGCAGCTTAGGCAACATGGCTGAAAAACTGTTTTTT. The chain employs TRBV7-8 and TRBJ1-4; D remains ambiguous. V was clipped by 1 base and J by 7 bases, with 10 bases between them. The CDR3 has 14 amino acids. CDR1 and CDR2 (germline): SGHVS, FQNEAQ.